This T cell receptor beta chain originates from a study of T cells after yellow fever vaccination. Study in general: The fractions with low cell numbers were processed using SMART-Seq v4 Ultra Low Input. General observations from the study: Post-booster samples contained most primary-vaccination clones (around 95% CD4, around 89% CD8).

The length of the CDR3 is 16 residues. Trimming stripped 5 bases from V and 2 bases from J, with 16 bases between. Germline CDR1 SEHNR, CDR2 FQNEAQ (reference sequence). 5'RACE template switching generated TCR cDNA, adding a universal primer site and UMIs. TCRdb processed the 5' RACE reads anew with MiXCR; each CDR3 protein has one entry. The repertoire includes 100,000 to 150,000 distinct CDR3 sequences, approximately 8.4% of them detected once, and roughly 43% sits in the top ten. Of note for this clonotype: Its specificity is unknown.

The sequence was obtained from a young man who received the YFV17D yellow fever vaccine. The V gene is TRBV7-9, the J gene TRBJ2-1, with a tentative D call TRBD2 (6 bases). Specimen: CD8+ T cells sorted from PBMCs, collected on the day of the yellow fever booster vaccination. DNA of the CDR3: TGTGCCAGCAGCCCCTCCGGAGGGGCTACCTACAATGAGCAGTTCTTC. This codes for CASSPSGGATYNEQFF.